This T cell receptor beta chain was sequenced during a study of cytomegalovirus exposure and HLA in healthy donors. Study at large: Unique TCRs numbering approximately 81 million, obtained from HLA-typed donors, made up an early data release.

CDR1 is SGHTA and CDR2 is FQGNSA in the germline V gene. This CDR3 is built from 15 residues. V was clipped by 5 bases and J by 7 bases; unmatched bases: 6. Primers included in the PCR were 60 Vbeta and 13 Jbeta primers. Data came from immunoSEQ multiplex PCR; TCRdb stores just in-frame clones and leaves some out. The table has approximately 150,000 clones, roughly 78% seen once. A word on this clone: Antigen specificity is unknown.

Study-wide findings and caveats: TRBV6-2, TRBV6-3 and other indistinguishable V segments were excluded. Available immune exposure information was restricted to CMV serostatus only.

The chain links TRBV7-2 to TRBJ2-1; 12 positions match TRBD2. Sequenced sample: PBMCs. The TCR was taken from a man aged 18 to 30 in good health and CMV-seropositive. The CDR3 bases are TGTGCCAGCAGCCTAGGACTAGCGGGGTGGAATGAGCAGTTCTTC. Translation: CASSLGLAGWNEQFF.